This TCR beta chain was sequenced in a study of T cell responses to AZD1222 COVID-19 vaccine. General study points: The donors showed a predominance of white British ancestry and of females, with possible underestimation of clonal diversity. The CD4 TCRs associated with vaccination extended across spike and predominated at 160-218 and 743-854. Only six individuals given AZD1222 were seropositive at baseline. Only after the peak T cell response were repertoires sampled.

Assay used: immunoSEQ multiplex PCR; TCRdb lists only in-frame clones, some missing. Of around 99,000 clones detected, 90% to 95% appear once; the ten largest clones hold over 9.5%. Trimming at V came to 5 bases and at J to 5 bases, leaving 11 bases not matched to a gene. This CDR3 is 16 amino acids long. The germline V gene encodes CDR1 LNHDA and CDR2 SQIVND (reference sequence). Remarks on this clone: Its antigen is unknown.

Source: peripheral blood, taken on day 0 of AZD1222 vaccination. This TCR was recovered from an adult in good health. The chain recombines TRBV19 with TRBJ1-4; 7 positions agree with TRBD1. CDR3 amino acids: CASSLNAGTVNEKLFF. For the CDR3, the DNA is TGTGCCAGTAGTTTAAACGCCGGGACAGTCAATGAAAAACTGTTTTTT. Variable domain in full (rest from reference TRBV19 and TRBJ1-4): DGGITQSPKYLFRKEGQNVTLSCEQNLNHDAMYWYRQDPGQGLRLIYYSQIVNDFQKGDIAEGYSVSREKKESFPLTVTSAQKNPTAFYLCASSLNAGTVNEKLFFGSGTQLSVL.